This T cell receptor (beta chain) was observed in a study of blood T cell repertoires in COVID-19. Turning to the study itself: There were acute and convalescent COVID-19 samples, and they came from the United States, Italy and Spain.

Germline assignment: CDR1 SNHLY and CDR2 FYNNEI. Between the trimmed V and J ends, which lost 5 bases and 13 bases, there was a span of 24 bases. The CDR3 has 16 residues. The assay was immunoSEQ multiplex PCR, and TCRdb's table has in-frame clones only and misses some. The sample holds about 230,000 clones; roughly 86% are singletons and the top ten take 3.5% to 4%. This clone was recorded only once. The clonotype comes from a woman between 25 and 40 years old with acute COVID-19. Sequenced sample: PBMCs or T cells enriched from blood (not recorded which). The gene calls are TRBV2 and TRBJ1-6; perhaps TRBD1 as D (6 bases). Written as DNA, the CDR3 is TGTGCCAGCAGTATCTATCTCGGACAGTCCGGGGTCCCCCTCCACTTT. Its protein product is CASSIYLGQSGVPLHF.